A selection of T cell receptor beta chains follows, all from one sample in a study of T cells in Graves' hyperthyroidism and ophthalmopathy. From the multiplex PCR reads, TCRdb called clonotypes with MiXCR, one entry per CDR3 protein. This sample has approximately 560,000 distinct CDR3 sequences; approximately 14% occur once, and the top ten carry around 7.3%. Source material: blood. The receptor source for this set is a woman in her thirties with Graves' hyperthyroidism. The CDR3 runs from the conserved cysteine through the conserved F or W. D genes are given only for firm matches. Size is stated for part of the rows, as once, few or many counts, or as a class when the clone is expanded.

d_gene | j_gene | abundance | v_gene | len | CDR3aa | CDR3nt
TRBD2 | TRBJ2-3 | many | TRBV19 | 17 | CASTNRGLAASTDTQYF | TGTGCCAGTACCAACCGCGGACTAGCGGCTAGCACAGATACGCAGTATTTT
TRBD2 | TRBJ2-1 | many | TRBV12-3/TRBV12-4 | 16 | CASSLWGGEAYNEQFF | TGTGCCAGCAGTTTGTGGGGAGGGGAGGCCTACAATGAGCAGTTCTTC
NA | TRBJ2-4 | NA | TRBV3-1 | 15 | CASSQDTQGGSIQYF | TGTGCCAGCAGCCAAGATACACAGGGTGGTAGCATTCAGTACTTC
NA | TRBJ2-7 | NA | TRBV7-9 | 14 | CASSPGRASYEEYF | TGTGCCAGCAGCCCAGGCCGTGCCTCCTACGAGGAGTACTTC
TRBD2 | TRBJ2-1 | many | TRBV6-1 | 16 | CASSEGFLAGANEQFF | TGTGCCAGCAGTGAAGGGTTCCTAGCGGGAGCCAATGAGCAGTTCTTC
NA | TRBJ1-2 | many | TRBV2 | 14 | CASSVASVTNGYTF | TGTGCCAGCAGTGTTGCGTCAGTCACAAATGGCTACACCTTC
NA | TRBJ1-1 | many | TRBV2 | 13 | CASRAETNTEAFF | TGTGCCAGCAGGGCAGAAACTAACACTGAAGCTTTCTTT
TRBD2 | TRBJ2-3 | many | TRBV27 | 16 | CASSKLAGGPQDTQYF | TGTGCCAGCAGTAAACTAGCGGGAGGGCCTCAAGATACGCAGTATTTT
NA | TRBJ1-2 | NA | TRBV2 | 15 | CASSEPRGANYGYTF | TGTGCCAGCAGTGAACCCCGTGGCGCTAACTATGGCTACACCTTC
TRBD2 | TRBJ2-5 | many | TRBV28 | 17 | CASSLPPPGLARETQYF | TGTGCCAGCAGTTTACCCCCCCCGGGACTAGCGAGAGAGACCCAGTACTTC
NA | TRBJ1-2 | NA | TRBV14 | 13 | CASSQVRGYGYTF | TGTGCCAGCAGCCAAGTACGGGGCTATGGCTACACCTTC
TRBD1 | TRBJ1-2 | few | TRBV10-3 | 14 | CAIAPGQDFYGYTF | TGTGCCATTGCCCCGGGACAGGATTTTTATGGCTACACCTTC
NA | TRBJ2-1 | many | TRBV10-1 | 15 | CASSPFGAENNEQFF | TGCGCCAGCAGTCCTTTCGGGGCGGAGAACAATGAGCAGTTCTTC
NA | TRBJ2-7 | many | TRBV20-1 | 13 | CSATRQEFHEQYF | TGCAGTGCTACCCGACAGGAATTTCACGAGCAGTACTTC
TRBD2 | TRBJ2-1 | NA | TRBV20-1 | 15 | CSALEREGPYNEQFF | TGCAGTGCCTTAGAGCGGGAGGGGCCATACAATGAGCAGTTCTTC
NA | TRBJ2-4 | NA | TRBV24-1 | 15 | CATSRGDLAKNIQYF | TGTGCCACCAGTAGGGGGGACCTAGCCAAAAACATTCAGTACTTC
NA | TRBJ2-5 | few | TRBV12-3/TRBV12-4 | 13 | CASSPTVEETQYF | TGTGCCAGCAGCCCGACGGTAGAAGAGACCCAGTACTTC
TRBD1 | TRBJ1-5 | few | TRBV18 | 13 | CASSPSAGQGAYF | TGTGCCAGCTCACCTTCGGCGGGACAGGGGGCCTATTTT
TRBD2 | TRBJ2-1 | many | TRBV5-1 | 14 | CASSLVREGYEQFF | TGCGCCAGCAGCTTGGTCCGGGAGGGGTATGAGCAGTTCTTC
NA | TRBJ1-2 | many | TRBV29-1 | 21 | CSVEDKGRTMTRPWASYGYTF | TGCAGCGTTGAAGATAAGGGACGAACGATGACACGTCCCTGGGCTAGCTATGGCTACACCTTC
TRBD2 | TRBJ2-3 | few | TRBV9 | 15 | CASSELAAGTDTQYF | TGTGCCAGCAGCGAACTAGCGGCCGGCACAGATACGCAGTATTTT
TRBD1 | TRBJ2-7 | NA | TRBV27 | 15 | CASSLDRMGSYEQYF | TGTGCCAGCAGTCTGGACAGGATGGGCTCGTACGAGCAGTACTTC
TRBD1 | TRBJ2-7 | NA | TRBV5-6 | 15 | CASSTRDRGSHEQYF | TGTGCCAGCAGCACCCGGGACAGGGGATCCCACGAGCAGTACTTC
TRBD1 | TRBJ1-1 | many | TRBV7-9 | 15 | CASSFVQGGGTEAFF | TGTGCCAGCAGCTTTGTGCAGGGGGGTGGCACTGAAGCTTTCTTT
NA | TRBJ2-2 | few | TRBV3-1 | 15 | CASSQGPRGIGELFF | TGTGCCAGCAGCCAAGGTCCCCGGGGCATCGGGGAGCTGTTTTTT
TRBD1 | TRBJ1-1 | many | TRBV5-1 | 13 | CASSWTGETEAFF | TGCGCCAGCAGCTGGACAGGGGAGACTGAAGCTTTCTTT
NA | TRBJ2-5 | many | TRBV6-6 | 16 | CASSYSTGSVRETQYF | TGTGCCAGCAGTTACTCTACAGGGTCGGTAAGGGAGACCCAGTACTTC
NA | TRBJ2-6 | NA | TRBV3-1 | 17 | CASSQDRGGSGANVLTF | TGTGCCAGCAGCCAAGACAGGGGCGGGAGCGGGGCCAACGTCCTGACTTTC
TRBD1 | TRBJ1-2 | few | TRBV9 | 12 | CASSETGYGYTF | TGTGCCAGCAGCGAGACAGGGTATGGCTACACCTTC
NA | TRBJ1-5 | many | TRBV2 | 15 | CASTNIRVNDQPQHF | TGTGCCAGCACCAATATCAGGGTGAATGATCAGCCCCAGCATTTT
NA | TRBJ2-1 | many | TRBV20-1 | 12 | CSAAGQKNEQFF | TGCAGTGCAGCAGGGCAGAAGAATGAGCAGTTCTTC
NA | TRBJ1-5 | few | TRBV30 | 15 | CAWSVSQGYPQPQHF | TGTGCCTGGAGTGTCAGTCAGGGGTACCCTCAGCCCCAGCATTTT
NA | TRBJ1-5 | many | TRBV5-1 | 13 | CASSLYYNQPQHF | TGCGCCAGCAGCTTGTATTACAATCAGCCCCAGCATTTT
NA | TRBJ2-2 | NA | TRBV11-3 | 12 | CASSLLFGELFF | TGTGCCAGCAGCTTGTTGTTTGGGGAGCTGTTTTTT
TRBD2 | TRBJ2-7 | few | TRBV6-1 | 17 | CAISEGLGAGEDYEQYF | TGTGCCATCAGTGAAGGGCTTGGGGCGGGAGAAGACTACGAGCAGTACTTC
NA | TRBJ2-2 | NA | TRBV27 | 17 | CASSLSAGGHLTGELFF | TGTGCCAGCAGTTTATCGGCCGGCGGACACCTCACCGGGGAGCTGTTTTTT
TRBD1 | TRBJ1-1 | NA | TRBV6-5 | 15 | CASSYLGTGNTEAFF | TGTGCCAGCAGTTACTTGGGGACAGGGAACACTGAAGCTTTCTTT
TRBD1 | TRBJ2-3 | few | TRBV18 | 16 | CASSLRTGRGTDTQYF | TGTGCCAGCTCACTTCGGACAGGGCGGGGCACAGATACGCAGTATTTT
NA | TRBJ2-1 | NA | TRBV10-3 | 15 | CAIRSDRKGGNEQFF | TGTGCCATCAGATCCGACAGGAAGGGAGGCAATGAGCAGTTCTTC
NA | TRBJ1-1 | many | TRBV27 | 14 | CASSLGAGGTEAFF | TGTGCCAGCAGTTTAGGGGCGGGCGGAACTGAAGCTTTCTTT
NA | TRBJ2-4 | NA | TRBV7-2 | 14 | CASSSYLGEQGQYF | TGTGCCAGCAGCTCTTACCTGGGAGAGCAGGGTCAGTACTTC